The following is a T cell receptor beta chain sequence with its context. Its antigen is not known. This CDR3 comprises 11 residues. Germline values: CDR1 LNHNV, CDR2 YYDKDF (reference sequence). The ends were cut back, 5 bases at V and 4 bases at J, with 3 bases in the middle. A universal primer site and UMIs were added as TCR cDNA was made by 5'RACE template switching. Each CDR3 protein gets one entry after TCRdb re-called the 5' RACE reads with MiXCR. The sample consists of approximately 350,000 distinct CDR3 sequences, around 10% of them appearing once. This entry comes from a study of T cells after yellow fever vaccination. Across the study: SMART-Seq v4 Ultra Low Input served to prepare low-cell-number fractions.

Study-wide results and caveats: Although the secondary response was weaker, it peaked faster, at day 5 versus 15.

This TCR was recovered from a man aged 18 to 35 who received the YFV17D yellow fever vaccine. The sequenced sample was PBMCs, obtained on the day of the first yellow fever vaccination. The V and J genes are TRBV15 and TRBJ2-1; D is unresolved. CDR3: CATSGYNEQFF. The CDR3 DNA reads as TGTGCCACCAGCGGTTACAATGAGCAGTTCTTC.